The rows below give T cell receptor beta chains drawn from one sample of a study of cytomegalovirus exposure and HLA in healthy donors. Profiled with immunoSEQ multiplex PCR; TCRdb holds only in-frame clones, not every one. The repertoire holds 120,000 or so clones, roughly 66% seen once, with 1.5% to 1.7% in the top ten. The material sequenced was PBMCs. The receptors shown here come from a young man in good health and CMV-seronegative. The CDR3 runs from the conserved cysteine through the conserved F or W. A D gene is named only where the DNA matches it firmly. Clone size, where shown, is once, few, many, or a class for clones that have expanded.

TRBJ1-6 . . TRBV5-6 TGTGCCAGCAGCTTGGTGGGACATGGGGATTCACCCCTCCACTTT CASSLVGHGDSPLHF
TRBJ2-5 TRBD2 few TRBV18 TGTGCCAGCTCACCATCGGCGGGAGGGACCAGTGAGACCCAGTACTTC CASSPSAGGTSETQYF
TRBJ2-5 . . TRBV2 TGTGCCAGCAAGAATAGCTACCTCGGGGAGACCCAGTACTTC CASKNSYLGETQYF
TRBJ1-2 . . TRBV28 TGTGCCAGCAGTTTAGAAACGGGTGGCTACACCTTC CASSLETGGYTF
TRBJ2-1 TRBD2 . TRBV4-2 TGTGCCAGCAGCCAAGATCCAGCGGGAGGGCTCCTCAATGAGCAGTTCTTC CASSQDPAGGLLNEQFF
TRBJ1-5 . . TRBV7-9 TGTGCCAGCAGCCCAGGTGGTTATAGCAATCAGCCCCAGCATTTT CASSPGGYSNQPQHF
TRBJ2-7 . . TRBV18 TGTGCCAGCTCACCACCACAGGGCCCGGACTCCTACGAGCAGTACTTC CASSPPQGPDSYEQYF
TRBJ2-1 TRBD2 . TRBV28 TGTGCCAGCAGCCCCTTAGGACTAGGGTACAATGAGCAGTTCTTC CASSPLGLGYNEQFF
TRBJ2-7 . once TRBV7-9 TGTGCCAGCAGCGGAGGGACAGAACCAGCTAATTTC CASSGGTEPANF
TRBJ2-7 TRBD2 . TRBV5-6 TGTGCCAGCAGCTTGCGACTAGCGGGAGGCAGCTCCTACGAGCAGTACTTC CASSLRLAGGSSYEQYF
TRBJ1-2 . . TRBV27 TGTGCCAGCGCAATTGGCTTAGGGAGGGGATGGGGCTACACCTTC CASAIGLGRGWGYTF
TRBJ2-7 . . TRBV4-1 TGCGCCAGCAGCCGGACTCCACGCGAGCAGTACTTC CASSRTPREQYF
TRBJ1-5 TRBD1 . TRBV6-1 TGTGCCAGCAGTGACAAGGGACAGCCTCAGGGGACCCAGCATTTT CASSDKGQPQGTQHF
TRBJ1-4 TRBD1 . TRBV6-1 TGTGCCAGCAGTGCACTGAGGGGAGACAGGGGTGGTGAAAAACTGTTTTTT CASSALRGDRGGEKLFF
TRBJ1-5 . . TRBV7-6 TGTGCCAGCAGCAGAGACGGGAATCAGCCCCAGCATTTT CASSRDGNQPQHF
TRBJ2-1 . . TRBV2 TGTGCCATCCGCCGGCAGGGATACAATGAGCAGTTCTTC CAIRRQGYNEQFF
TRBJ1-1 . . TRBV11-2 TGTGCCAGCAGCTTAGAGGGCACCTCGAACACTGAAGCTTTCTTT CASSLEGTSNTEAFF
TRBJ1-5 . few TRBV29-1 TGCAGCGCGGGGGGCAGCAATCAGCCCCAGCATTTT CSAGGSNQPQHF
TRBJ1-6 . . TRBV6-5 TGTGCCAGCAGTTACTCTGTTGTGGCAGCGAATTCACCCCTCCACTTT CASSYSVVAANSPLHF
TRBJ2-2 . . TRBV7-9 TGTTCCAGCCCCTCCGGACTCAGAGTCACCGAGGAGCTGTTTTTT CSSPSGLRVTEELFF
TRBJ2-3 TRBD2 . TRBV6-4 TGTGCCAGCAGTGACGGGGAGGGAGAGACAGATACGCAGTATTTT CASSDGEGETDTQYF
TRBJ1-4 . few TRBV19 TGTGCCAGTAGTATTTGGGGGGAGGAAAAACTGTTTTTT CASSIWGEEKLFF
TRBJ2-2 . . TRBV6-5 TGTGCCAGCAGCCTCAGGCATGGCGGGGAGCTGTTTTTT CASSLRHGGELFF
TRBJ2-7 TRBD1 . TRBV2 TGTGCCAGCAGCCAAAGGACAGGGATCTACGAGCAGTACTTC CASSQRTGIYEQYF
TRBJ2-3 . . TRBV5-1 TGCGCCAGCAGCTTACGGACAGAGAGCACAGATACGCAGTATTTT CASSLRTESTDTQYF
TRBJ2-7 TRBD2 . TRBV6-1 TGTGCCAACAGCGTCCGGGGAGGGCACGAGCAGTACTTC CANSVRGGHEQYF
TRBJ2-7 TRBD2 . TRBV6-5 TGTGCCAGCAGTTCGGGACTAGCGGCGGATGAGCAGTACTTC CASSSGLAADEQYF
TRBJ2-7 TRBD2 once TRBV4-2 TGTGCCAGCAGCCCCCTTACTAGGGGGACTAGCGGCTACGAGCAGTACTTC CASSPLTRGTSGYEQYF
TRBJ2-7 . . TRBV10-1 TGCGCCAGCAGTGAGTTTTTAGCGGTCGACGCAATATTACGAGAGTACTTC CASSEFLAVDAILREYF
TRBJ2-5 TRBD2 . TRBV18 TGTGCCAGCTCACCTTCTAGCGGAGAGACCCAGTACTTC CASSPSSGETQYF
TRBJ2-7 TRBD1 . TRBV7-6 TGTGCCAGCAGCTTTTCGACAGGGGCGGTAAACGAGCAGTACTTC CASSFSTGAVNEQYF
TRBJ2-5 . . TRBV9 TGTGCCAGCAGCGTAGACGTGGTCGGGGAGACCCAGTACTTC CASSVDVVGETQYF
TRBJ2-1 TRBD2 . TRBV6-4 TGTGCCAGCAGTGAAGCGGGATCATCCTACAATGAGCAGTTCTTC CASSEAGSSYNEQFF
TRBJ2-4 TRBD1 . TRBV28 TGTGCCAGCAGTTTGACAGGGGCGGCCAAAAACATTCAGTACTTC CASSLTGAAKNIQYF
TRBJ2-1 . once TRBV7-2 TGTGCCAGCAGCTTACCGGGACAACCCTACAATGAGCAGTTCTTC CASSLPGQPYNEQFF
TRBJ2-1 TRBD2 few TRBV6-1 TGTGCCAGCAGTGTTCGAGCGGGGGACTACAATGAGCAGTTCTTC CASSVRAGDYNEQFF
TRBJ2-7 . . TRBV11-2 TGTGCCAGCAGCCCCCGCATCTTGAGCTCCTACGAGCAGTACTTC CASSPRILSSYEQYF
TRBJ1-1 . few TRBV6-6 TGTGCCAGCAGTTACGACACGCCTGAAGCTTTCTTT CASSYDTPEAFF
TRBJ2-7 TRBD1 . TRBV6-5 TGTGCCAGCAGCAGAGCCCCGGGACAGGGGGGCGAGCAGTACTTC CASSRAPGQGGEQYF
TRBJ1-2 . . TRBV28 TGTGCCAGCAGTCCCGTGGGCCTCTCTCTCTCTGGCTACACCTTC CASSPVGLSLSGYTF
TRBJ1-4 TRBD1 . TRBV25-1 TGTGCCAGCAGTGATTCCCGGGACAGAACTAATGAAAAACTGTTTTTT CASSDSRDRTNEKLFF
TRBJ1-1 TRBD1 few TRBV11-2 TGTGCCAGCAGCCTAATACAGGACAGGGGCCCGCTTATGAACACTGAAGCTTTCTTT CASSLIQDRGPLMNTEAFF
TRBJ1-5 TRBD1 . TRBV7-2 TGTGCCAGCAGCCAGGGGGGTACCGCTAATCAGCCCCAGCATTTT CASSQGGTANQPQHF
TRBJ2-3 TRBD2 once TRBV14 TGTGCCAGCAGCCACGGCGGGGGGCGGAGCACAGATACGCAGTATTTT CASSHGGGRSTDTQYF
TRBJ2-7 . . TRBV9 TGTGCCAGCAGCGTAGGGATAGGGACATCCTACGAGCAGTACTTC CASSVGIGTSYEQYF
TRBJ2-1 TRBD2 few TRBV4-2 TGTGCCAGCAGCCACCGCCTAGGTCGGGGGGGGGATCCCCCTTACAATGAGCAGTTCTTC CASSHRLGRGGDPPYNEQFF
TRBJ2-1 TRBD1 . TRBV14 TGTGCCAGCAGCAGGACAGGGTTTGAATTCTATGAGCAGTTCTTC CASSRTGFEFYEQFF
TRBJ2-1 TRBD1 . TRBV4-1 TGCGCCAGCAGCGAACCGGGACAGGGGGCGAGTGAGCAGTTCTTC CASSEPGQGASEQFF
TRBJ2-7 TRBD1 few TRBV27 TGTGCCAGCGGTCGTCCCGGGACAGGGTCTGCCTACGAGCAGTACTTC CASGRPGTGSAYEQYF
TRBJ1-3 . . TRBV28 TGTGCCAGCGGGAGGGACACCATATATTTT CASGRDTIYF
TRBJ2-5 . . TRBV4-3 TGCGCCAGCAGCCAAGAATGGACAGCCCGGGACGGACAGTACTTC CASSQEWTARDGQYF
TRBJ1-1 TRBD1 once TRBV19 TGTGCCAGTAGTATACACAGGGGAAGCACTGAAGCTTTCTTT CASSIHRGSTEAFF
TRBJ2-1 TRBD2 . TRBV5-1 TGCGCCAGCAGCTTGGGACCGAGGACTAGCGGGTCCTACAATGAGCAGTTCTTC CASSLGPRTSGSYNEQFF
TRBJ2-7 . few TRBV5-6 TGTGCCAGCAGCTTGGCGGGCTCCTACGAGCAGTACTTC CASSLAGSYEQYF
TRBJ2-5 . few TRBV9 TGTGCCAGCAGCGTGAACGGGGTGGGGACCCAGTACTTC CASSVNGVGTQYF
TRBJ2-7 TRBD2 . TRBV18 TGTGCCAGCTCGCGCGGGGGAACCCCCTACGAGCAGTACTTC CASSRGGTPYEQYF
TRBJ1-1 . . TRBV28 TGTGCCAGCAACCCCGGGGGGCAGGTGAACACTGAAGCTTTCTTT CASNPGGQVNTEAFF
TRBJ2-7 . few TRBV6-1 TGTGCCAGCAGTATCGACAGGTCCCCAGACGAGCAGTACTTC CASSIDRSPDEQYF
TRBJ2-7 TRBD2 once TRBV15 TGTGCCACCAGCAGGGCAAATAGCGGGCCGACCTACGAGCAGTACTTC CATSRANSGPTYEQYF
TRBJ1-2 TRBD1 . TRBV30 TGTGCCTGGAGCTACCTACAGGGGCGAGGCTATGGCTACCCCTTC CAWSYLQGRGYGYPF